This TCR beta chain was profiled in a study of blood T cell repertoires in COVID-19. For the study at large: Researchers got acute and convalescent COVID-19 samples from the United States, Italy and Spain. PBMCs, B-cell-depleted T cells, or T cells were the source of the cDNA or gDNA that made up the material.

Germline lookup yields CDR1 DFQATT and CDR2 SNEGSKA (reference sequence). The CDR3 has 16 amino acids. Losses at the gene ends were 3 bases for V and 4 bases for J; bases not matched to a gene: 10. In the original workflow: Reference gene primers were amplified, and this amplification served to estimate nucleated cell counts. Using immunoSEQ multiplex PCR, the repertoire was profiled, and TCRdb retains in-frame clones only, with some absent. V, J and clone size are those of that table, while D and trimming were read from the DNA. The sample lists about 90,000 clones; 81% were seen once. The sequenced sample was peripheral blood. The chain couples TRBV20-1 to TRBJ2-3; 10 positions match TRBD2. This receptor was obtained from a man older than 75 with active or convalescent COVID-19. The CDR3: CSASLPASGGADTQYF. The CDR3 DNA sequence: TGCAGTGCTAGTCTCCCGGCTAGCGGGGGTGCAGATACGCAGTATTTT.